Below, 17 T cell receptor beta chains from the same sample are listed, as sequenced in a study of lymphopenia after photon versus proton radiotherapy. Assay: immunoSEQ multiplex PCR; the TCRdb copy retains only in-frame clones and omits some. The profile shows some 42,000 clones, about four fifths of them singletons. Material: peripheral blood, obtained from a patient treated with proton-based radiotherapy. The receptors here all came from a woman in her 70s with pancreatic cancer.

The table lists this clone with a few counts. This sequence joins TRBV10-2 and TRBJ2-1; 11 bases fit TRBD2. J gave up 7 bases and V 2 bases, and 10 bases lay outside the gene matches. Germline V gene lookup returns CDR1 WSHSY and CDR2 SAAADI. The CDR3 has 17 residues. The CDR3 protein is CASSETSGSKSRNEQFF. The DNA of the CDR3 is TGCGCCAGCAGTGAGACTAGCGGGAGTAAATCGAGGAATGAGCAGTTCTTC.

This clone has a single count. The chain uses TRBV7-2 and TRBJ2-3, with 7 bases identical to TRBD1. V lost 7 bases to trimming and J lost 3 bases; unmatched junction nucleotides: 10. Germline-derived CDR1 and CDR2 are SGHTA and FQGNSA. The CDR3 length is 15 residues. Here the CDR3 reads CASTFRDRKTDTQYF. CDR3 DNA sequence: TGTGCCAGCACCTTCCGGGACAGAAAAACAGATACGCAGTATTTT.

The chain joins TRBV5-1 to TRBJ2-7; 11 bases are a match to TRBD2. This CDR3 contains 15 residues. V shed 4 bases, J shed 1 base, and the junction held 4 bases outside the gene matches. The germline V gene encodes CDR1 SGHRS and CDR2 YFSETQ. The CDR3 DNA reads as TGCGCCAGCAGCCCCATAGCGGGAGGGTCCTACGAGCAGTACTTC. As protein: CASSPIAGGSYEQYF. Variable domain in full (rest from reference TRBV5-1 and TRBJ2-7): KAGVTQTPRYLIKTRGQQVTLSCSPISGHRSVSWYQQTPGQGLQFLFEYFSETQRNKGNFPGRFSGRQFSNSRSEMNVSTLELGDSALYLCASSPIAGGSYEQYFGPGTRLTVT.

J is TRBJ2-3 and V is TRBV5-1; possibly TRBD2 for D (5 bases). V was pared by 0 bases and J by 6 bases, with 14 bases between. In germline, CDR1 is SGHRS, CDR2 YFSETQ. The CDR3 consists of 15 residues. The CDR3 loop reads CASSLDSPGLDTQYF. DNA for the CDR3: TGCGCCAGCAGCTTGGACTCCCCGGGGTTGGATACGCAGTATTTT. Full variable domain (missing parts from reference TRBV5-1 and TRBJ2-3): KAGVTQTPRYLIKTRGQQVTLSCSPISGHRSVSWYQQTPGQGLQFLFEYFSETQRNKGNFPGRFSGRQFSNSRSEMNVSTLELGDSALYLCASSLDSPGLDTQYFGPGTRLTVL.

The chain couples TRBV27 to TRBJ1-4; D is unclear. Germline CDR1 is MNHEY and CDR2 is SMNVEV (reference sequence). The CDR3 has 15 amino acids. Trimming took 3 bases from V and 3 from J, leaving 11 bases between them. The chain's CDR3 is CASSLSARPNEKLFF. The DNA of the CDR3 is TGTGCCAGCAGTTTGTCCGCCAGGCCTAATGAAAAACTGTTTTTT.

The V call is TRBV2, the J call TRBJ1-2, with D perhaps matching TRBD1 (5 bases). The V gene lost 11 bases and the J gene lost 10 bases, with 17 bases spanning the gap. Germline V gene lookup returns CDR1 SNHLY and CDR2 FYNNEI. The CDR3 runs to 11 residues. This chain's CDR3 is CASGTSYLYTF. The CDR3 region has the DNA TGTGCCTCCGGGACTTCTTACCTCTACACCTTC.

This chain connects TRBV6-5 to TRBJ2-2; 12 bases agree with TRBD1. There are 16 residues in the CDR3. The ends lost 2 bases at V and 6 bases at J; junction bases unmatched: 4. Per germline, CDR1 MNHEY and CDR2 SVGAGI. In nucleotides, the CDR3 is TGTGCCAGCAGTTACCTGGGACAGGGGGCCGCCGGGGAGCTGTTTTTT. Translated, it gives CASSYLGQGAAGELFF.

The V gene is TRBV9, the J gene TRBJ2-3, with 8 bases lining up with TRBD2. The germline CDR1 and CDR2 sequences are SGDLS and YYNGEE. Unmatched junction bases numbered 11, after V lost 4 bases and J lost 7 bases. CDR3 length: 15 amino acids. The CDR3 is CASSPLGSGINTQYF. As DNA, the CDR3 is TGTGCCAGCAGCCCGCTCGGTAGCGGGATTAATACGCAGTATTTT.

The V and J genes are TRBV7-9 and TRBJ1-5; D is perhaps TRBD1 (6 bases). The germline CDR1 and CDR2 sequences are SEHNR and FQNEAQ (reference sequence). V was pared by 5 bases and J by 6 bases, with 11 bases between. The CDR3 runs to 13 residues. CDR3 residues: CASSPGDPQPQHF. For the CDR3, the DNA is TGTGCCAGCAGCCCAGGGGACCCTCAGCCCCAGCATTTT.

The chain combines TRBV30 with TRBJ1-5, with 8 bases that match TRBD1. V shed 1 base and J 4 bases; nucleotides not matched to a gene: 6. Germline CDR1 GTSNPN, CDR2 SVGIG (reference sequence). This CDR3 region has 15 residues. CDR3 nucleotide sequence: TGTGCCTGGAGTGCACAAGGACAGGGTAATCAGCCCCAGCATTTT. Residues: CAWSAQGQGNQPQHF.

V usage is TRBV19 and J usage is TRBJ2-2, with a weak D call TRBD1 (6 bases). The CDR3 is 14 amino acids. Trimming pared 6 bases from V and 8 bases from J, leaving 16 bases between. Germline loops: CDR1 LNHDA, CDR2 SQIVND (reference sequence). This CDR3 is CASRRTATPGELFF. CDR3 bases: TGTGCCAGTAGAAGGACAGCTACGCCGGGGGAGCTGTTTTTT.

This clone was counted once. The rearrangement uses TRBV29-1 and TRBJ1-1, with TRBD1 matching 11 bases. V shed 5 bases, J shed 5 bases, and the junction held 4 bases outside the gene matches. CDR1 is SQVTM, CDR2 ANQGSEA, per germline. This CDR3 is built from 13 residues. The CDR3, as DNA: TGCAGCGTTTGGGGGACAGGGGGAACTGAAGCTTTCTTT. Its protein product is CSVWGTGGTEAFF.

The rearrangement joins TRBV7-9 to TRBJ1-2; possible D gene TRBD1, 5 bases. CDR3 length: 12 amino acids. Per germline, CDR1 SEHNR and CDR2 FQNEAQ (reference sequence). V gave up 1 base and J gave up 8 bases, with 8 bases separating them. CDR3 DNA: TGTGCCAGCAGCTTAGAGGGGTACGGCTACACCTTC. As protein: CASSLEGYGYTF.

This rearrangement joins TRBV5-4 to TRBJ2-3, with 11 bases that match TRBD2. The CDR3 totals 18 residues. V shed 4 bases, J shed 0 bases, and the junction held 10 bases outside the gene matches. Per the germline V gene, CDR1 is SGHNT and CDR2 is YYREEE (reference sequence). CDR3 region: CASSPSSGRSLSTDTQYF. CDR3 in DNA: TGTGCCAGCAGCCCCTCTAGCGGGAGGTCCCTTAGCACAGATACGCAGTATTTT.

Only one count was recorded for this clone. This rearrangement joins TRBV6-1 to TRBJ2-5, with 7 bases lining up with TRBD2. With 6 bases clipped from V and 3 bases from J, the junction kept 4 bases outside the gene matches. Germline values: CDR1 MNHNS, CDR2 SASEGT. CDR3 size: 13 residues. CDR3 in amino acids: CASSPSGKETQYF. In nucleotides, the CDR3 is TGTGCCAGCAGCCCTAGCGGTAAAGAGACCCAGTACTTC.

The chain joins TRBV19 to TRBJ2-2; D ambiguous. Trimming removed 3 bases from V and 0 bases from J, with 5 bases in between. CDR3 length equals 14 residues. Germline CDR1 reads LNHDA; CDR2 reads SQIVND (reference sequence). The CDR3: CASSMGPNTGELFF. CDR3 DNA sequence: TGTGCCAGTAGTATGGGCCCGAACACCGGGGAGCTGTTTTTT.

V and J are TRBV2 and TRBJ2-7, with D perhaps given as TRBD1 or TRBD2 (5 bases each). Germline V CDR1 and CDR2: SNHLY, FYNNEI. This CDR3 contains 14 residues. V shed 6 bases and J shed 4 bases, with 16 bases lying between them. The CDR3 region has the DNA TGTGCCAGCAGGTTCCGGGACCTTCTTTACGAGCAGTACTTC. Its protein is CASRFRDLLYEQYF. The entire variable domain, with the rest obtained from reference TRBV2 and TRBJ2-7, is as follows: EPEVTQTPSHQVTQMGQEVILRCVPISNHLYFYWYRQILGQKVEFLVSFYNNEISEKSEIFDDQFSVERPDGSNFTLKIRSTKLEDSAMYFCASRFRDLLYEQYFGPGTRLTVT.